This TCR beta chain was profiled in a study of blood T cell repertoires in COVID-19. The CDR3 spans 11 residues. The germline V gene has CDR1 PRHDT and CDR2 FYEKMQ (reference sequence). Trimming cost V 4 bases and J 3 bases, with 3 bases left between them. Profiled with immunoSEQ multiplex PCR; TCRdb holds only in-frame clones, not every one. Among approximately 140,000 clones listed, roughly 90% were seen once. This rearrangement joins TRBV13 to TRBJ2-5; D call uncertain. What was sequenced was PBMCs or T cells enriched from blood (not recorded which). This clonotype was obtained from a woman in her 30s with acute COVID-19. CDR3 residues: CASSYKETQYF. CDR3 coding DNA: TGTGCCAGCAGCTATAAAGAGACCCAGTACTTC.